This entry lists 22 T cell receptor beta chains sequenced from one sample in a study of shared clonotypes between healthy human individuals (dated by TCRdb to about 2020). Preparation of the library involved the immunoSEQ multiplex PCR assay. TCRdb's version of the immuneACCESS table is confined to in-frame rearrangements and falls short of the full clone set. An unresolved V gene accounts for under half of the shortfall where checked; the remainder is of unknown origin. Here the sample has 300,000 to 350,000 clones; more than 60% occur a single time. Less than 11% of the sample belongs to the ten largest clones. Sequencing input: memory CD4+ T cells sorted from blood. The cell subset or site label on this specimen signifies: CD45RA-negative fraction. Receptor source: a man aged 25 to 40 in good health.

This rearrangement joins TRBV25-1 to TRBJ1-2; D ambiguous. The V end was cut by 3 bases, the J end by 7 bases, with 21 bases between. This CDR3 has 16 amino acids. The germline V gene has CDR1 MGHDK and CDR2 SYGVNS. CDR3 loop: CASSDPRTFGVGGYTF. The CDR3 DNA sequence: TGTGCCAGCAGTGACCCGAGGACTTTTGGGGTCGGTGGCTACACCTTC.

The chain uses TRBV7-9 and TRBJ1-1; D gene uncertain. CDR1 and CDR2 from the germline V gene are SEHNR and FQNEAQ (reference sequence). The V and J ends lost 0 bases and 5 bases respectively, with 10 bases between them. The CDR3 loop spans 14 amino acids. CDR3: CASSLATSGTEAFF. CDR3 sequence (DNA): TGTGCCAGCAGCTTAGCGACCAGTGGAACTGAAGCTTTCTTT.

The V gene is TRBV27, the J gene TRBJ2-1, with D hard to call. The CDR3 runs 11 residues. Germline CDR1 and CDR2: MNHEY and SMNVEV (reference sequence). V lost 7 bases, J lost 10 bases, and 11 bases lay in between. CDR3 sequence reads: CASIRAEEQFF. The DNA for the CDR3 is TGTGCCAGCATCCGGGCCGAGGAGCAGTTCTTC.

The gene calls are TRBV5-1 and TRBJ2-1; TRBD2 matches at 7 bases. The CDR3 runs to 19 residues. CDR1 SGHRS and CDR2 YFSETQ come from the germline V gene. The V gene end was trimmed by 0 bases and the J gene end by 3 bases; junction bases not matched to a gene: 15. CDR3 nucleotide sequence: TGCGCCAGCAGCTTGGTCAGGGCTAGCGGTAGAGGGGTCTACAATGAGCAGTTCTTC. Translating gives CASSLVRASGRGVYNEQFF.

Turning to this clone: This CDR3 is also generated by other DNA sequences in the sample. This chain joins TRBV5-5 and TRBJ1-4; D is unclear. V gave up 4 bases and J gave up 8 bases, with 12 bases separating them. This CDR3 contains 13 residues. The germline CDR1 and CDR2 sequences are SGHKS and YYEKEE (reference sequence). Written as DNA, the CDR3 is TGTGCCAGCAGCGGAATGTCTGGCGAAAAACTGTTTTTT. This encodes CASSGMSGEKLFF.

This chain connects TRBV6-5 to TRBJ2-7; D not resolved. Germline V gene sequence: CDR1 MNHEY, CDR2 SVGAGI. The CDR3 is made up of 12 amino acids. V gave up 7 bases and J gave up 4 bases, with 11 bases separating them. CDR3 sequence: CASTDGKYEQYF. The CDR3 DNA reads TGTGCCAGCACGGACGGAAAATACGAGCAGTACTTC.

The genes are TRBV6-1 and TRBJ1-5; no firm D call. Germline CDR1 reads MNHNS; CDR2 reads SASEGT. CDR3 length: 13 residues. Trimming stripped 8 bases from V and 1 base from J, with 9 bases between. The CDR3 sequence: CASSVGSNQPQHF. CDR3 bases: TGTGCCAGCTCGGTCGGAAGCAATCAGCCCCAGCATTTT.

The CDR3 bases are TGTGCCAGCAGTTACTCGGACAGATTAGCCGACAATGAGCAGTTCTTC. It codes for CASSYSDRLADNEQFF. This rearrangement joins TRBV6-6 to TRBJ2-1; the D gene is possibly TRBD1 (6 bases). The V end lost 0 bases, the J end lost 5 bases, and 14 bases lay between the germline ends. Per germline, CDR1 MNHNY and CDR2 SVGAGI (reference sequence). The length of the CDR3 is 16 residues.

The rearrangement uses TRBV7-9 and TRBJ2-1, with D perhaps given as TRBD1 or TRBD2 (5 bases each). Germline CDR1 is SEHNR and CDR2 is FQNEAQ (reference sequence). V dropped 5 bases and J dropped 5 bases, with 19 bases sitting between them. The CDR3 spans 16 residues. CDR3 bases: TGTGCCAGCAGCCCCGATCTCCGGGGCTTTAACAATGAGCAGTTCTTC. This encodes CASSPDLRGFNNEQFF.

The J gene is TRBJ1-5, the V gene TRBV5-5; D is unclear. V lost 0 bases and J lost 2, with 9 bases in between. CDR3 length: 15 amino acids. Germline CDR1 reads SGHKS; CDR2 reads YYEKEE (reference sequence). The CDR3 is CASSLDPVGNQPQHF. The DNA of the CDR3 is TGTGCCAGCAGCTTGGACCCAGTAGGCAATCAGCCCCAGCATTTT. Full variable domain (remainder filled in from reference TRBV5-5 and TRBJ1-5): DAGVTQSPTHLIKTRGQQVTLRCSPISGHKSVSWYQQVLGQGPQFIFQYYEKEERGRGNFPDRFSARQFPNYSSELNVNALLLGDSALYLCASSLDPVGNQPQHFGDGTRLSIL.

This clone was observed a few times. At the DNA level, this CDR3 is encoded by other sequences in the same sample as well. V is TRBV29-1 and J is TRBJ2-3; 8 positions match TRBD1. Germline V gene lookup returns CDR1 SQVTM and CDR2 ANQGSEA. This CDR3 has 14 residues. The junction had 5 bases not matched to a gene; V was cut back by 6 bases and J by 0 bases. The CDR3 DNA reads TGCAGCGTGGTCGGACAGGGAAGCACAGATACGCAGTATTTT. Translated, it gives CSVVGQGSTDTQYF.

In its sample, this clone was seen a few times. In DNA, the CDR3 is TGCGCCAGCAAGGGCACTCCAAAAACCGAGGATACGCAGTATTTT. Translating it yields CASKGTPKTEDTQYF. The chain is built from TRBV5-1 and TRBJ2-3; no clear D gene. CDR1 and CDR2 (germline): SGHRS, YFSETQ. This CDR3 is 15 amino acids long. The V and J ends lost 6 bases and 6 bases respectively, with 20 bases between them.

This clone was counted a few times. The rearrangement uses TRBV29-1 and TRBJ2-3; D not certain. V lost 6 bases and J lost 0, with 10 bases in between. Germline CDR1 SQVTM, CDR2 ANQGSEA. CDR3 length equals 13 residues. CDR3 in DNA: TGCAGCGTCGTTGGATCTAGCACAGATACGCAGTATTTT. Encoded protein: CSVVGSSTDTQYF.

The V and J genes are TRBV5-5 and TRBJ1-4; no firm D call. The CDR3 has 15 residues. Trimming cost V 4 bases and J 8 bases, with 18 bases left between them. Per the germline V gene, CDR1 is SGHKS and CDR2 is YYEKEE (reference sequence). The CDR3 protein is CASSPPTTFGEKLFF. The CDR3 nucleotides are TGTGCCAGCAGCCCACCGACTACGTTCGGAGAAAAACTGTTTTTT.

This chain connects TRBV6-5 to TRBJ1-5; no definite D call. The V and J ends lost 8 bases and 3 bases respectively, with 11 bases between them. The CDR3 runs to 13 residues. The germline V gene has CDR1 MNHEY and CDR2 SVGAGI. The CDR3 spells CASGLFFNQPQHF. CDR3 DNA: TGTGCCAGCGGACTCTTCTTCAATCAGCCCCAGCATTTT.

The chain uses TRBV5-1 and TRBJ2-2; D unclear. There are 13 residues in the CDR3. Trimming removed 1 base from V and 5 bases from J, with 6 bases in between. CDR1 is SGHRS, CDR2 YFSETQ, per germline. CDR3 residues: CASSLFWTGELFF. In nucleotides, the CDR3 is TGCGCCAGCAGCTTGTTCTGGACCGGGGAGCTGTTTTTT.

The chain employs TRBV7-8 and TRBJ2-2, with 7 nucleotides matching TRBD1. This CDR3 is built from 16 residues. V shed 5 bases and J 4 bases; nucleotides not matched to a gene: 10. Per the germline V gene, CDR1 is SGHVS and CDR2 is FQNEAQ. This chain's CDR3 is CASSPTGVTSTGELFF. DNA of the CDR3: TGTGCCAGCAGCCCAACAGGGGTTACGAGCACCGGGGAGCTGTTTTTT.

The chain links TRBV6-4 to TRBJ2-3; D gene uncertain. The CDR3 runs to 14 residues. The germline V and J ends were trimmed by 5 bases and 1 base, with 10 bases remaining between them. Germline CDR1 is MRHNA and CDR2 is SNTAGT. CDR3 nucleotides: TGTGCCAGCAGTAGAAGTGGAGGCACAGATACGCAGTATTTT. Translating gives CASSRSGGTDTQYF.

The V gene is TRBV19, the J gene TRBJ2-2; TRBD2 agrees at 7 bases. Trimming removed 5 bases from V and 5 bases from J; junction bases left unmatched: 8. The V gene's germline CDR1 is LNHDA and CDR2 SQIVND (reference sequence). The CDR3 sequence is 15 residues long. The CDR3 DNA reads TGTGCCAGTAGTCCCGCCGGACTAGGAACCGGGGAGCTGTTTTTT. Translating gives CASSPAGLGTGELFF. Full variable domain (missing parts from reference TRBV19 and TRBJ2-2): DGGITQSPKYLFRKEGQNVTLSCEQNLNHDAMYWYRQDPGQGLRLIYYSQIVNDFQKGDIAEGYSVSREKKESFPLTVTSAQKNPTAFYLCASSPAGLGTGELFFGEGSRLTVL.

The sample holds one count of this clone. This chain connects TRBV4-2 to TRBJ2-3; D gene ambiguous. The ends were cut back, 0 bases at V and 1 base at J, with 11 bases in the middle. The CDR3 is 16 residues long. Germline CDR1 LGHNA, CDR2 YNFKEQ. The CDR3 coding sequence is TGTGCCAGCAGCCAAGATCCGTATAGCCGCACAGATACGCAGTATTTT. As protein: CASSQDPYSRTDTQYF.

This clone was recorded at least ten times. V usage is TRBV20-1 and J usage is TRBJ1-2; unclear D gene. The CDR3 length is 11 residues. Germline assignment: CDR1 DFQATT and CDR2 SNEGSKA (reference sequence). Trimming shortened V by 5 bases and J by 5 bases, and 9 bases separated the two germline ends. The CDR3 coding sequence is TGCAGTGCTGGGTCTGGTTATGGCTACACCTTC. Translating it yields CSAGSGYGYTF.

The V call is TRBV27, the J call TRBJ2-6; 7 bases align to TRBD2. The CDR3 runs 18 residues. The germline V gene has CDR1 MNHEY and CDR2 SMNVEV (reference sequence). The V and J ends lost 3 bases and 0 bases, in that order; junction bases with no gene match: 8. CDR3 loop: CASSFLASGNSGANVLTF. The DNA for the CDR3 is TGTGCCAGCAGTTTCCTGGCTAGCGGCAACTCTGGGGCCAACGTCCTGACTTTC.